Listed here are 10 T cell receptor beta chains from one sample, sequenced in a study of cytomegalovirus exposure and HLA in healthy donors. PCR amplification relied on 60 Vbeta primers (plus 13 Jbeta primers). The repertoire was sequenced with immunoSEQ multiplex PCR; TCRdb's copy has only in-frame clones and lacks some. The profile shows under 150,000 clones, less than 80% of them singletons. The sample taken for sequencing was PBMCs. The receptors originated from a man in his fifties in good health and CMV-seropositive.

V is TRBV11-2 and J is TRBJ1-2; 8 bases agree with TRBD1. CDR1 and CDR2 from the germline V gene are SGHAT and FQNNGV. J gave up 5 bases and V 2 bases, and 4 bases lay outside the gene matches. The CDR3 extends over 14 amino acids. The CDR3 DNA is TGTGCCAGCAGCTTATCGGGGACAGGATATGGCTACACCTTC. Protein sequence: CASSLSGTGYGYTF.

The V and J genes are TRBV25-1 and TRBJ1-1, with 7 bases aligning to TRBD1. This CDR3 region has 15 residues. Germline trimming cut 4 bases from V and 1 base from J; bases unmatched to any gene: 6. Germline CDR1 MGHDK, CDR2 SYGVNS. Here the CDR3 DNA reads TGTGCCAGCAGTGCACGACAGGGACCGAACACTGAAGCTTTCTTT. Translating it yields CASSARQGPNTEAFF. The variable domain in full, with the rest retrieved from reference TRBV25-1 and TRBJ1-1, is EADIYQTPRYLVIGTGKKITLECSQTMGHDKMYWYQQDPGMELHLIHYSYGVNSTEKGDLSSESTVSRIRTEHFPLTLESARPSHTSQYLCASSARQGPNTEAFFGQGTRLTVV.

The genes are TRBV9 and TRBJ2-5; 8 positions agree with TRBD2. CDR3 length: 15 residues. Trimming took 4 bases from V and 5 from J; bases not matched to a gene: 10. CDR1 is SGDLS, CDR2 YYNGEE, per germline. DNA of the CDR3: TGTGCCAGCAGCCCTTCGCCCTCTAGCGGGGAGACCCAGTACTTC. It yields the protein CASSPSPSSGETQYF. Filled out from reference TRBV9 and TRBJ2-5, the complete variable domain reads DSGVTQTPKHLITATGQRVTLRCSPRSGDLSVYWYQQSLDQGLQFLIQYYNGEERAKGNILERFSAQQFPDLHSELNLSSLELGDSALYFCASSPSPSSGETQYFGPGTRLLVL.

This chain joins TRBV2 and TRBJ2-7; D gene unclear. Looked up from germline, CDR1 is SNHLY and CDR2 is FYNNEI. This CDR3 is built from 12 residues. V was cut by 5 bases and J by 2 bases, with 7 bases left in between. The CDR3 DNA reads TGTGCCAGCAGTCCACTTGCCTACGAGCAGTACTTC. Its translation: CASSPLAYEQYF.

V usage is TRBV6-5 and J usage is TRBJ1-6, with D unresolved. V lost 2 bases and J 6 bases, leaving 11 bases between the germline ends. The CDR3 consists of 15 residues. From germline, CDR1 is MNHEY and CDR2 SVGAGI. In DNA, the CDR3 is TGTGCCAGCAGTTACGGGAGTTCTGTTAATTCACCCCTCCACTTT. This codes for CASSYGSSVNSPLHF.

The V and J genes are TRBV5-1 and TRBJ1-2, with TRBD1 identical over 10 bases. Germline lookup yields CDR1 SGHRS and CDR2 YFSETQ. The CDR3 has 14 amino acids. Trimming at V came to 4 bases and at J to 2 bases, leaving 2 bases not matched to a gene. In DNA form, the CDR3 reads TGCGCCAGCAGCGGACAGGGGGGAAACTATGGCTACACCTTC. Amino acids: CASSGQGGNYGYTF.

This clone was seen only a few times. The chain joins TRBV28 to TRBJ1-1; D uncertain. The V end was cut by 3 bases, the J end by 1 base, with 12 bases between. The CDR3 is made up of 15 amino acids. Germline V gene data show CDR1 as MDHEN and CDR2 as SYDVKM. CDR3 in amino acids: CASSLGGVRNTEAFF. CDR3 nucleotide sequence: TGTGCCAGCAGTTTGGGCGGGGTAAGGAACACTGAAGCTTTCTTT.

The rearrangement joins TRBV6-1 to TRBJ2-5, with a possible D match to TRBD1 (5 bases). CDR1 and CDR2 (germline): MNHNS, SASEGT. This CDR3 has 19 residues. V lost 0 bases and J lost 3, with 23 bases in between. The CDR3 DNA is TGTGCCAGCAGTGAAGCTCTAAGTTTAGACAGTGGTAGGAAAGAGACCCAGTACTTC. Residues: CASSEALSLDSGRKETQYF.

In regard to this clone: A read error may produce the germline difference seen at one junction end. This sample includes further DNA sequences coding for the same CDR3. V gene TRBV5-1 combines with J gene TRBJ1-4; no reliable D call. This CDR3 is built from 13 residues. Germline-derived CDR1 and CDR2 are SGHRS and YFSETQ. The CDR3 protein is CASSPGTNEKLFF. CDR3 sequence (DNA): TGCGCCAGCAGCCCCGGAACTAATGAGAAACTGTTTTTT.

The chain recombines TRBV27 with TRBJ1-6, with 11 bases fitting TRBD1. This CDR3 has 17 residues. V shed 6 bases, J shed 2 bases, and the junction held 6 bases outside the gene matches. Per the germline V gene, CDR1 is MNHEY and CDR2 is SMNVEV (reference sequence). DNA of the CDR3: TGTGCCAGCAGCGGGGACAGGGGGGGCCCCTATAATTCACCCCTCCACTTT. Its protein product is CASSGDRGGPYNSPLHF.